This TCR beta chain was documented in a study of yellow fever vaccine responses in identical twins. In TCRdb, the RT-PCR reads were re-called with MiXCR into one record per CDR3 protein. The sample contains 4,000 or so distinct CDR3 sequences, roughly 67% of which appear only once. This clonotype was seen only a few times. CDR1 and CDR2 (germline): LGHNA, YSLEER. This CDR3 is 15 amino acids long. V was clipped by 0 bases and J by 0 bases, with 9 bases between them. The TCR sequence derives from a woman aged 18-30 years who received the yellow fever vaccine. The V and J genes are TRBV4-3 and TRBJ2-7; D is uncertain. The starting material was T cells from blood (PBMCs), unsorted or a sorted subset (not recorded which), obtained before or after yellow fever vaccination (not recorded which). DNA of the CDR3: TGCGCCAGCAGCCAAGAAAAGTACGGCTCCTACGAGCAGTACTTC. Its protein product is CASSQEKYGSYEQYF.